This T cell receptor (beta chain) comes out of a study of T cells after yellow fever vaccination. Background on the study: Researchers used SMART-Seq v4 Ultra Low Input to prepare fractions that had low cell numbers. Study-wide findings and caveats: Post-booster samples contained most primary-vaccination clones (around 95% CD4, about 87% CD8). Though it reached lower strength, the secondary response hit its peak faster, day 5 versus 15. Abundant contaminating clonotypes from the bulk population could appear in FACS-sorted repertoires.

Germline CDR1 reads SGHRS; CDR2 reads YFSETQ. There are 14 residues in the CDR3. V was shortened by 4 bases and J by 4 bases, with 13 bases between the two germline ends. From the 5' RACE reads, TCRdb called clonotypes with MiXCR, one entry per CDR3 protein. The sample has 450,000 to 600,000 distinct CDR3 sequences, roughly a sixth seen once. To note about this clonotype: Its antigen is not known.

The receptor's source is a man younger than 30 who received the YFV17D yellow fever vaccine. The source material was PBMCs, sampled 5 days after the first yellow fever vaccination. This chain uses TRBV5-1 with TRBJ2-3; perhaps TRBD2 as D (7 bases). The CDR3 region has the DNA TGCGCCAGCAGCGACGGGGGGCTGGCAGATACGCAGTATTTT. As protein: CASSDGGLADTQYF.